This entry is about one T cell receptor (beta chain). Original methodology: Estimated nucleated cell counts came from reference gene primer amplification. The protocol was immunoSEQ multiplex PCR, while the TCRdb copy is restricted to in-frame clones and leaves out a portion. V, J and clone size reflect that table, while D and trimming were determined from the DNA. Here the sample spans fewer than 200,000 clones, over 80% being singletons. Cohorts were based on clinical histories the participants reported. The study recruited exposed participants who had met a COVID-19 case within 2 weeks before entry. The sample is drawn from a study of blood T cell repertoires in COVID-19. For the study at large: PBMCs, B-cell-depleted T cells, or T cells were the source of the cDNA or gDNA that made up the material.

Trimming cost V 2 bases and J 4 bases; bases outside gene matches: 11. Germline V lookup: CDR1 SGHTA, CDR2 FQGNSA. This CDR3 contains 16 residues. This chain joins TRBV7-2 and TRBJ2-7; TRBD1 agrees at 7 bases. Sequencing was performed on PBMCs or T cells enriched from blood (not recorded which). The sequence was obtained from a young woman who had been exposed to COVID-19. The CDR3 reads CASSLISGLDRYEQYF. The CDR3 DNA sequence: TGTGCCAGCAGCTTAATTTCCGGACTGGACAGGTACGAGCAGTACTTC.